These 28 T cell receptor beta chains originate from one sample sequenced in a study of PD-1 blockade in classical Hodgkin lymphoma (dated by TCRdb to 2018 to 2021). Preparation of the library involved the immunoSEQ multiplex PCR assay. As stored in TCRdb, this immuneACCESS dataset retains in-frame rearrangements with V and J assigned. A fraction of the clones does not appear; measured against another copy, unresolved V genes explain less than half of the discrepancy, and the remainder lacks a known reason. The sample table shows tens of thousands of clones, and about 75% are seen once. The ten largest clonotypes hold approximately 12% of the sample. The time point label, as the study defines it: cycle 4 day 1 (C4D1), after less than 7 weeks of nivolumab. Relapse after autologous stem cell transplantation had occurred in all trial patients, and cohorts A, B and C were distinguished by prior brentuximab vedotin exposure.

The starting material was peripheral blood mononuclear cells (PBMCs), obtained before the fourth cycle of nivolumab. The receptors here all came from a human donor with classical Hodgkin lymphoma.

J is TRBJ2-2 and V is TRBV6-6; D remains unclear. In germline, CDR1 is MNHNY, CDR2 SVGAGI (reference sequence). Trimming took 2 bases from V and 5 from J, leaving 6 bases between them. The CDR3 totals 13 residues. The CDR3 nucleotides read TGTGCCAGCAGTTACCAGAGAACCGGGGAGCTGTTTTTT. The encoded protein is CASSYQRTGELFF.

A word on this clone: Relative to the germline gene, one junction end is altered; a read error may explain this. V gene TRBV7-7 combines with J gene TRBJ2-1; no clear D gene. The CDR3 consists of 14 residues. Germline values: CDR1 SSHAT, CDR2 FNYEAQ (reference sequence). The CDR3 DNA follows: TGTGCTAGCAGCCGAACGAGGAGCCACAATGAGCAGTTCTTC. Protein sequence: CASSRTRSHNEQFF. Complete variable domain (other parts from reference TRBV7-7 and TRBJ2-1): GAGVSQSPRYKVTKRGQDVTLRCDPISSHATLYWYQQALGQGPEFLTYFNYEAQPDKSGLPSDRFSAERPEGSISTLTIQRTEQRDSAMYRCASSRTRSHNEQFFGPGTRLTVL.

As concerns this clone: At one of its ends the junction is not consistent with the germline gene, which may arise from a read error. The chain recombines TRBV7-2 with TRBJ2-3; D ambiguous. Germline CDR1 SGHTA, CDR2 FQGNSA. The CDR3 runs to 14 residues. The CDR3 loop reads CASSLEPFTDTQYF. In nucleotides, the CDR3 is TGTGCCAGCAGTTTAGAACCGTTCACAGATACGCAGTATTTT.

The chain joins TRBV14 to TRBJ2-3; the match to TRBD1 covers 10 bases. The V gene end was trimmed by 2 bases and the J gene end by 5 bases; junction bases not matched to a gene: 7. This CDR3 is built from 16 residues. Germline-derived CDR1 and CDR2 are SGHDN and FVKESK. The CDR3 spells CASSQLPGQGKDTQYF. The DNA of the CDR3 is TGTGCCAGCAGCCAACTGCCGGGACAGGGGAAAGATACGCAGTATTTT.

This chain links TRBV7-9 with TRBJ1-2; D uncertain. The CDR3 contains 13 residues. V gave up 3 bases and J gave up 3 bases, with 8 bases separating them. Germline CDR1 and CDR2: SEHNR and FQNEAQ (reference sequence). CDR3 loop: CASSLRVHYGYTF. In DNA, the CDR3 is TGTGCCAGCAGCTTGAGGGTACACTATGGCTACACCTTC.

DNA of the CDR3: TGTGCCAGCAACAGGAATAATCAGCCCCAGCATTTT. It encodes CASNRNNQPQHF. The V call is TRBV6-5, the J call TRBJ1-5, with a tentative D call TRBD1 (5 bases). CDR1 and CDR2 (germline): MNHEY, SVGAGI. The V gene lost 7 bases and the J gene lost 4 bases, with 8 bases spanning the gap. The CDR3 spans 12 residues.

This sequence joins TRBV10-2 and TRBJ2-2; D might be TRBD2 (6 bases). Trimming removed 3 bases from V and 8 bases from J, with 13 bases in between. The CDR3 extends over 14 amino acids. Germline V gene sequence: CDR1 WSHSY, CDR2 SAAADI. CDR3 sequence reads: CASSDGTRRGELFF. Here the CDR3 DNA reads TGCGCCAGCAGTGACGGGACTCGTAGGGGGGAGCTGTTTTTT.

This clone was detected once. CDR3 sequence: CASSYSTVRDTDTQYF. CDR3 in DNA: TGTGCCAGCAGTTACTCGACAGTAAGGGATACAGATACGCAGTATTTT. V and J are TRBV6-6 and TRBJ2-3, with D perhaps TRBD1 (5 bases). Trimming removed 0 bases from V and 3 bases from J, with 13 bases in between. CDR1 and CDR2 from the germline V gene are MNHNY and SVGAGI (reference sequence). CDR3 size: 16 residues.

CDR3 coding DNA: TGTGCCAGCAGCTTAGGGGGGGCTAGTGGCAATGAGCAGTTCTTC. Translated, it gives CASSLGGASGNEQFF. The rearrangement links TRBV7-9 to TRBJ2-1, with D perhaps TRBD1 or TRBD2 (6 bases each). The CDR3 totals 15 residues. V was pared by 1 base and J by 6 bases, with 13 bases between. Per the germline V gene, CDR1 is SEHNR and CDR2 is FQNEAQ (reference sequence).

V gene TRBV14 combines with J gene TRBJ1-1; D may be TRBD1 (5 bases). In germline, CDR1 is SGHDN, CDR2 FVKESK. The CDR3 runs 15 residues. V shed 4 bases and J shed 3 bases, with 15 bases lying between them. CDR3 DNA: TGTGCCAGCAGCCTCCGCGGGGGGAGGTACACTGAAGCTTTCTTT. Residues: CASSLRGGRYTEAFF.

The CDR3 DNA follows: TGCGCCAGCAGCCAAGATAGAGGGTATGGGGGGTACACTGAAGCTTTCTTT. The encoded protein is CASSQDRGYGGYTEAFF. The chain recombines TRBV4-3 with TRBJ1-1; TRBD1 is a possible D gene (5 bases). Germline CDR1 and CDR2: LGHNA and YSLEER. With 0 bases removed from V and 3 bases from J, the gap between germline ends came to 17 bases. The CDR3 consists of 17 residues.

This chain links TRBV7-9 with TRBJ1-2, with TRBD1 identical over 9 bases. Germline CDR1 SEHNR, CDR2 FQNEAQ (reference sequence). This CDR3 is built from 15 residues. Trimming at V came to 1 base and at J to 7 bases, leaving 7 bases not matched to a gene. The CDR3 loop is CASSLGQGQGGGYTF. CDR3 in DNA: TGTGCCAGCAGCTTAGGCCAGGGACAGGGTGGTGGCTACACCTTC. The complete variable domain, with remaining parts taken from reference TRBV7-9 and TRBJ1-2, reads DTGVSQNPRHKITKRGQNVTFRCDPISEHNRLYWYRQTLGQGPEFLTYFQNEAQLEKSRLLSDRFSAERPKGSFSTLEIQRTEQGDSAMYLCASSLGQGQGGGYTFGSGTRLTVV.

The chain recombines TRBV28 with TRBJ1-1, with unresolved D. Per the germline V gene, CDR1 is MDHEN and CDR2 is SYDVKM. Trimming shortened V by 6 bases and J by 9 bases, and 14 bases separated the two germline ends. The CDR3 runs to 12 residues. In nucleotides, the CDR3 is TGTGCCAGCAGCTTCATTTTTCGTAAAGCTTTCTTT. It is translated as CASSFIFRKAFF. The full variable domain, rest sourced from reference TRBV28 and TRBJ1-1, is DVKVTQSSRYLVKRTGEKVFLECVQDMDHENMFWYRQDPGLGLRLIYFSYDVKMKEKGDIPEGYSVSREKKERFSLILESASTNQTSMYLCASSFIFRKAFFGQGTRLTVV.

CDR3 sequence: CASSTETGNTEAFF. The DNA of the CDR3 is TGTGCCAGCAGCACCGAGACTGGGAACACTGAAGCTTTCTTT. The V gene is TRBV9, the J gene TRBJ1-1; no reliable D call. Germline values: CDR1 SGDLS, CDR2 YYNGEE. This CDR3 is 14 amino acids long. Trimming removed 4 bases from V and 1 base from J, with 11 bases in between.

This chain uses TRBV11-3 with TRBJ2-2; 7 bases match TRBD1. The CDR3 consists of 16 residues. Germline lookup yields CDR1 SGHNT and CDR2 YENEEA. V gave up 1 base and J gave up 3 bases; unmatched junction bases: 5. The DNA for the CDR3 is TGTGCCAGCAGCTTAGGCCTTAGGGGGCACACCGGGGAGCTGTTTTTT. Protein sequence: CASSLGLRGHTGELFF. The full variable domain, rest sourced from reference TRBV11-3 and TRBJ2-2, is EAGVVQSPRYKIIEKKQPVAFWCNPISGHNTLYWYLQNLGQGPELLIRYENEEAVDDSQLPKDRFSAERLKGVDSTLKIQPAELGDSAVYLCASSLGLRGHTGELFFGEGSRLTVL.

Of note for this clone: Germline and junction disagree at one end, which may indicate a read error. This chain links TRBV28 with TRBJ1-1, with D tentatively TRBD1 (6 bases). CDR1 and CDR2 from the germline V gene are MDHEN and SYDVKM. The CDR3 loop spans 15 amino acids. CDR3 in amino acids: CASSFLGGGDTKAFF. In DNA form, the CDR3 reads TGTGCCAGCAGTTTCCTGGGGGGTGGGGACACTAAAGCTTTCTTT.

The chain is built from TRBV11-2 and TRBJ1-1; D possibly corresponds to TRBD1 (5 bases). The germline gives CDR1 SGHAT, CDR2 FQNNGV. The V and J ends lost 5 bases and 11 bases respectively, with 21 bases between them. The CDR3 totals 14 residues. The CDR3 region has the DNA TGTGCCAGCAGCCCATATTTCGGCAGGGTTGCCGCTTTCTTT. Translated, it gives CASSPYFGRVAAFF.

The rearrangement joins TRBV12-2 to TRBJ1-5. TRBV12-2 is a pseudogene locus. The CDR3 covers 20 residues. The CDR3 bases are TGTGCAAGTCGCTTAGAGAAAGTAAGGGACGGCTCATATAGCAATCAGCCCCAGCATTTT. It translates to CASRLEKVRDGSYSNQPQHF.

V gene TRBV7-9 combines with J gene TRBJ1-3; D remains ambiguous. V lost 5 bases and J lost 1, with 9 bases in between. Germline lookup yields CDR1 SEHNR and CDR2 FQNEAQ (reference sequence). CDR3 length: 14 amino acids. Here the CDR3 reads CASSPDGSGNTIYF. CDR3 DNA: TGTGCCAGCAGCCCTGACGGATCTGGAAACACCATATATTTT.

The chain carries TRBV9 and TRBJ1-1; D may be TRBD1 (5 bases). The CDR3 has 15 residues. Between the trimmed V and J ends, which lost 4 bases and 1 base, there was a span of 14 bases. Looked up from germline, CDR1 is SGDLS and CDR2 is YYNGEE. The CDR3 loop is CASSTGAGRNTEAFF. The CDR3, as DNA: TGTGCCAGCAGCACCGGGGCAGGAAGGAACACTGAAGCTTTCTTT.

The rearrangement uses TRBV28 and TRBJ1-2; D is unclear. Germline V gene sequence: CDR1 MDHEN, CDR2 SYDVKM. The CDR3 has 10 residues. The CDR3 bases are TGTGGGACGGGCAGCTATGGCTACACCTTC. Amino acids: CGTGSYGYTF.

The chain employs TRBV7-3 and TRBJ2-2; 12 bases agree with TRBD2. The CDR3 runs 18 residues. Germline trimming cut 1 base from V and 3 bases from J; bases unmatched to any gene: 6. CDR1 and CDR2 (germline): SGHTA, FQGTGA. The CDR3 region has the DNA TGTGCCAGCAGCTTAAGGCCTAGCGGGAGGGCTGACACCGGGGAGCTGTTTTTT. Protein sequence: CASSLRPSGRADTGELFF.

The chain has TRBV19 and TRBJ1-2; a possible D gene is TRBD1 (6 bases). The V end lost 6 bases, the J end lost 2 bases, and 10 bases lay between the germline ends. The germline gives CDR1 LNHDA, CDR2 SQIVND (reference sequence). The CDR3 is made up of 13 amino acids. The CDR3 loop reads CASSRDKNYGYTF. The CDR3 DNA is TGTGCCAGTAGCCGGGACAAGAACTATGGCTACACCTTC.

The chain recombines TRBV6-5 with TRBJ2-7; the match to TRBD2 covers 12 bases. The CDR3 is 15 residues long. The germline V gene has CDR1 MNHEY and CDR2 SVGAGI. Unmatched junction bases numbered 4, after V lost 5 bases and J lost 2 bases. DNA of the CDR3: TGTGCCAGCAGTCTAGGACTAGCGGGAACCTACGAGCAGTACTTC. This encodes CASSLGLAGTYEQYF.

This rearrangement joins TRBV4-2 to TRBJ2-1, with D perhaps TRBD1 or TRBD2 (6 bases each). The CDR3 length is 18 residues. Germline CDR1 LGHNA, CDR2 YNFKEQ. V gave up 1 base and J gave up 0 bases, with 16 bases separating them. In DNA form, the CDR3 reads TGTGCCAGCAGCCAAGGGTGGGAAGGGGGGAACTCCTACAATGAGCAGTTCTTC. This gives the protein CASSQGWEGGNSYNEQFF.

This chain uses TRBV7-2 with TRBJ2-1; 11 bases align to TRBD2. The germline V gene encodes CDR1 SGHTA and CDR2 FQGNSA. J was trimmed by 3 bases and V by 4 bases; bases with no gene match: 5. The CDR3 runs 16 residues. The CDR3 nucleotides are TGTGCCAGCAGCTCTCTAGCGGGAGGACGCTACAATGAGCAGTTCTTC. Protein sequence: CASSSLAGGRYNEQFF.

V and J are TRBV18 and TRBJ2-7, with D maybe TRBD1 (5 bases). From germline, CDR1 is KGHSH and CDR2 LQKENI. The CDR3 spans 14 residues. Trimming left V 3 bases short and J 2 bases short, with 11 bases between. CDR3: CASSPRQLTYEQYF. DNA of the CDR3: TGTGCCAGCTCACCCCGACAGTTAACCTACGAGCAGTACTTC.

The chain links TRBV2 to TRBJ2-7, with 11 nucleotides matching TRBD2. Trimming cost V 4 bases and J 4 bases; bases outside gene matches: 3. Per germline, CDR1 SNHLY and CDR2 FYNNEI. The CDR3 length is 14 residues. The CDR3 reads CASSGSGGAYEQYF. The CDR3 DNA follows: TGTGCCAGCAGTGGTAGCGGGGGGGCGTACGAGCAGTACTTC.